The 15 T cell receptor beta chains in this list originate from one sample, sequenced in a study of blood T cell repertoires in COVID-19. The protocol was immunoSEQ multiplex PCR, while the TCRdb copy is restricted to in-frame clones and leaves out a portion. The sample contains 220,000 or so clones, about 85% of which appear only once. Sequencing was performed on peripheral blood. These receptors were collected from a woman between 50 and 59 years old with COVID-19, enrolled during active disease.

The V gene is TRBV10-3, the J gene TRBJ2-1, with 13 bases matching TRBD2. CDR3 length equals 13 residues. Trimming cost V 9 bases and J 8 bases; bases outside gene matches: 4. CDR1 ENHRY and CDR2 SYGVKD come from the germline V gene. The CDR3 sequence: CAILAGGHHEQFF. CDR3 nucleotide sequence: TGTGCCATACTAGCGGGGGGGCATCATGAGCAGTTCTTC.

This chain uses TRBV11-1 with TRBJ1-2, with D perhaps matching TRBD1 (5 bases). The CDR3 contains 14 residues. Germline CDR1 is SGHAT and CDR2 is FQDESV (reference sequence). Trimming removed 5 bases from V and 1 base from J, with 11 bases in between. In DNA, the CDR3 is TGTGCCAGCAGCCCGGACACCATTAACTATGGCTACACCTTC. Protein: CASSPDTINYGYTF.

The gene calls are TRBV11-2 and TRBJ2-7, with D possibly matching TRBD1 (5 bases). The CDR3 loop spans 13 amino acids. Per the germline V gene, CDR1 is SGHAT and CDR2 is FQNNGV. With 2 bases removed from V and 4 bases from J, the gap between germline ends came to 9 bases. The CDR3 DNA reads TGTGCCAGCAGCTTATTGACAGCGTACGAGCAGTACTTC. Translation: CASSLLTAYEQYF.

The rearrangement uses TRBV14 and TRBJ2-7; tentatively, D is TRBD1 (6 bases). CDR3 size: 16 residues. The ends were cut back, 4 bases at V and 5 bases at J, with 21 bases in the middle. Germline loops: CDR1 SGHDN, CDR2 FVKESK. The CDR3 region has the DNA TGTGCCAGCAGCCCCCGCACACCGACAGGACGGGACGAGCAGTACTTC. This codes for CASSPRTPTGRDEQYF.

This clone came up a few times. This chain's CDR3 is CASSEDPGSGANVLTF. CDR3 nucleotide sequence: TGTGCCAGCAGTGAAGATCCAGGCTCTGGGGCCAACGTCCTGACTTTC. This chain connects TRBV6-1 to TRBJ2-6, with D unclear. This CDR3 has 16 residues. Germline CDR1 reads MNHNS; CDR2 reads SASEGT. Between the trimmed V and J ends, which lost 1 base and 0 bases, there was a span of 7 bases.

The chain uses TRBV9 and TRBJ2-7; no clear D gene. V was shortened by 0 bases and J by 0 bases, with 7 bases between the two germline ends. The CDR3 spans 14 residues. Germline V CDR1 and CDR2: SGDLS, YYNGEE. The CDR3, as DNA: TGTGCCAGCAGCGTAGGGCTGAACTCCTACGAGCAGTACTTC. Protein: CASSVGLNSYEQYF.

This sequence joins TRBV7-6 and TRBJ2-4; TRBD1 matches 8 bases. Trimming took 3 bases from V and 6 from J; bases not matched to a gene: 13. The CDR3 contains 17 residues. Looked up from germline, CDR1 is SGHVS and CDR2 is FNYEAQ. Written as DNA, the CDR3 is TGTGCCAGCAGCTTTTCTCCCCCGACAGGGGATTTAAACATTCAGTACTTC. Amino acid sequence: CASSFSPPTGDLNIQYF.

The CDR3 coding sequence is TGTGCCAGCAGCCAAGCGGCCACTAGCTCCTACGAGCAGTACTTC. It translates to CASSQAATSSYEQYF. This chain links TRBV3-1 (or the pseudogene TRBV3-2) with TRBJ2-7; D possibly corresponds to TRBD2 (5 bases). The CDR3 loop spans 15 amino acids. V was cut by 1 base and J by 0 bases, with 10 bases left in between. Germline CDR1 reads LGHDT; CDR2 reads YNNKEL (reference sequence).

The rearrangement uses TRBV21-1 and TRBJ1-2; the tabulated D call, TRBD1, remains unverified against the DNA. TRBV21-1 is a documented pseudogene. The CDR3 totals 15 residues. CDR3 in DNA: TGTGCCAGCAGCTCCCATCCCGGGACAGGGGATGGCTACACCTTC. Its protein product is CASSSHPGTGDGYTF.

This clone is a singleton in its sample. The chain uses TRBV11-2 and TRBJ2-7; 10 bases match TRBD2. V was clipped by 1 base and J by 3 bases; unmatched bases: 6. Germline V gene lookup returns CDR1 SGHAT and CDR2 FQNNGV. The CDR3 sequence is 16 residues long. The CDR3 spells CASSLGSASGSYEQYV. CDR3 nucleotides: TGTGCCAGCAGCTTAGGGTCTGCTAGCGGGAGCTACGAGCAGTACGTC.

The V gene is TRBV24-1, the J gene TRBJ2-2, with TRBD1 identical over 9 bases. The J segment lost 6 bases and the V segment lost 2 bases, leaving 12 bases of the junction unmatched. From germline, CDR1 is KGHDR and CDR2 SFDVKD. This CDR3 region has 18 residues. The CDR3 loop reads CATSDSAPGQGLAGELFF. CDR3 nucleotides: TGTGCCACCAGTGATTCGGCCCCGGGACAGGGATTAGCCGGGGAGCTGTTTTTT.

The chain uses TRBV12-3 or TRBV12-4 and TRBJ2-1; D unresolved. This CDR3 spans 11 amino acids. Trimming cost V 0 bases and J 10 bases, with 4 bases left between them. CDR3 amino acids: CASSLAREQFF. CDR3 in DNA: TGTGCCAGCAGTTTAGCGCGAGAGCAGTTCTTC.

This clone has just a few counts. Other nucleotide sequences from this sample produce the same CDR3. The chain employs TRBV4-1 and TRBJ1-2; TRBD1 might be the D (6 bases). V was cut by 0 bases and J by 3 bases, with 11 bases left in between. Germline CDR1 and CDR2: MGHRA and YSYEKL. This CDR3 comprises 15 residues. CDR3 in DNA: TGCGCCAGCAGCCAAGACCAGGGGAGCTACTATGGCTACACCTTC. This encodes CASSQDQGSYYGYTF.

The rearrangement uses TRBV2 and TRBJ1-4, with 8 positions matching TRBD1. The V and J ends lost 2 bases and 8 bases, in that order; junction bases with no gene match: 7. Looked up from germline, CDR1 is SNHLY and CDR2 is FYNNEI. The CDR3 is 15 amino acids. CDR3 sequence (DNA): TGTGCCAGCAGTGAACTTGACAGGGGAGGGGAAAAACTGTTTTTT. It codes for CASSELDRGGEKLFF.

The chain combines TRBV5-1 with TRBJ1-4; TRBD1 is a possible D gene (6 bases). From germline, CDR1 is SGHRS and CDR2 YFSETQ. This CDR3 is built from 18 residues. V dropped 1 base and J dropped 0 bases, with 16 bases sitting between them. As DNA, the CDR3 is TGCGCCAGCAGCTTGACAGGGCGGATGGTAGCAACTAATGAAAAACTGTTTTTT. This codes for CASSLTGRMVATNEKLFF. Using reference TRBV5-1 and TRBJ1-4 for the parts outside the CDR3, the full variable domain is KAGVTQTPRYLIKTRGQQVTLSCSPISGHRSVSWYQQTPGQGLQFLFEYFSETQRNKGNFPGRFSGRQFSNSRSEMNVSTLELGDSALYLCASSLTGRMVATNEKLFFGSGTQLSVL.